This T cell receptor beta chain originates from a study of T cells after posttransplantation cyclophosphamide. V was pared by 6 bases and J by 3 bases, with 10 bases of the junction left unmatched. Germline CDR1 is SNHLY and CDR2 is FYNNEI. The CDR3 is made up of 15 amino acids. The table came from immunoSEQ multiplex PCR; TCRdb's copy has only in-frame clones and leaves some out. The repertoire holds approximately 30,000 clones, roughly 89% seen once, with about 3.5% in the top ten. The sequenced sample was PBMCs. The TCR was taken from a middle-aged man. The V and J genes are TRBV2 and TRBJ1-2; TRBD1 matches 7 bases. The DNA of the CDR3 is TGTGCCAGCAGCAGGGGGGCGCCAATGTACTATGGCTACACCTTC. Translating it yields CASSRGAPMYYGYTF.